A selection of T cell receptor beta chains follows, all from one sample in a study of CD8 T cells in ankylosing spondylitis. TCRdb fed the 5' RACE reads into MiXCR, producing one record per CDR3 protein. The sample has under 300,000 distinct CDR3 sequences; 15% to 20% are singletons. The specimen sequenced was blood, either unsorted or a sorted T cell fraction (not recorded which). The origin of the receptors is a male donor with ankylosing spondylitis or in good health (not recorded which). Both conserved end residues are part of each CDR3. The order of the fields is J gene, D gene, clone size, V gene, CDR3 length, CDR3 DNA, CDR3 protein. D genes are given only for firm matches. Clone size, where shown, is once, few, many, or a class for clones that have expanded.

>TRBJ2-3|-|many|TRBV5-1|15
TGCGCCAGCAGCGAGACAGGAGGAGGCACAGATACGCAGTATTTT
CASSETGGGTDTQYF
>TRBJ2-1|TRBD2|-|TRBV20-1|14
TGCAGTGCTGGTCTAGCGGGAAACTACAATGAGCAGTTCTTC
CSAGLAGNYNEQFF
>TRBJ2-3|-|few|TRBV10-3|18
TGTGCCATCAGTGAGTCCGACAGGGCTAGCGGGAGCACAGATACGCAGTATTTT
CAISESDRASGSTDTQYF
>TRBJ2-5|TRBD2|-|TRBV28|18
TGTGCCAGCAGTGCTCACGGACTAGCGGGAGCGTATGAAGAGACCCAGTACTTC
CASSAHGLAGAYEETQYF
>TRBJ2-7|-|-|TRBV6-5|11
TGTGCCAGCGGGGGTGTCCACGAGCAGTACTTC
CASGGVHEQYF
>TRBJ1-5|-|-|TRBV16|12
TGTGCCAGCAGCCAATCCCGGCAGCCCCAGCATTTT
CASSQSRQPQHF
>TRBJ2-1|-|few|TRBV24-1|14
TGTGCCACCAGCGGACTTGGCGCGTCTCATGAGCAGTTCTTC
CATSGLGASHEQFF
>TRBJ2-1|TRBD2|-|TRBV27|18
TGTGCCAGCAGTGGACTCCCTTTTAGCGGGAGGTCCTACAATGAGCAGTTCTTC
CASSGLPFSGRSYNEQFF
>TRBJ1-2|-|few|TRBV20-1|11
TGCAGTGCCTCAGGGGCTGCCGGCTACACCTTC
CSASGAAGYTF
>TRBJ1-4|-|-|TRBV4-1|16
TGCGCCAGCAGCCAAGATCGGGGGGCCTTGGGTGAAAAACTGTTTTTT
CASSQDRGALGEKLFF
>TRBJ2-3|TRBD2|-|TRBV9|15
TGTGCCAGCAGCGTAGGGCGGGAGAGCACAGATACGCAGTATTTT
CASSVGRESTDTQYF
>TRBJ2-7|TRBD2|many|TRBV2|15
TGTGCCAGCAGTGAGCTAGCGGGAGTTTCTGACGAGCAGTACTTC
CASSELAGVSDEQYF
>TRBJ2-1|TRBD2|-|TRBV12-3/TRBV12-4|16
TGTGCCAGCAGAGGAACTAGCGGGAGGTACCCTCTTGAGCAGTTCTTC
CASRGTSGRYPLEQFF
>TRBJ1-5|-|-|TRBV20-1|15
TGCAGTGCTAGAGGAGAACGGGATAGCAATCAGCCCCAGCATTTT
CSARGERDSNQPQHF
>TRBJ2-7|TRBD2|few|TRBV20-1|14
TGCAGTGCTAACCCGGGACTAGCATCCTACGAGCAGTACTTC
CSANPGLASYEQYF
>TRBJ1-2|-|-|TRBV29-1|13
TGCAGCGTTGAAGATCGGTCCCCCAGTGGCTACACCTTC
CSVEDRSPSGYTF
>TRBJ2-2|TRBD2|-|TRBV7-3|15
TGTGCCAGCAGTTCTAGCGGGGGGAGGACCGGGGAGCTGTTTTTT
CASSSSGGRTGELFF
>TRBJ2-1|-|few|TRBV7-7|15
TGTGCTAGCAGCCCCGAAGGGGGGTCCTACAATGAGCAGTTCTTC
CASSPEGGSYNEQFF
>TRBJ2-2|TRBD1|few|TRBV6-5|16
TGTGCCAGCAGTTACGGGACAGGGTTGGACACCGGGGAGCTGTTTTTT
CASSYGTGLDTGELFF
>TRBJ1-5|-|-|TRBV7-9|15
TGTGCCAGCAGCCCAGACGAGAGTAGCAATCAGCCCCAGCATTTT
CASSPDESSNQPQHF
>TRBJ2-2|TRBD2|few|TRBV29-1|17
TGCAGCGTCACGCGAGTAGCGGGGACGCCACCAACCGGGGAGCTGTTTTTT
CSVTRVAGTPPTGELFF
>TRBJ2-5|TRBD2|-|TRBV12-3/TRBV12-4|14
TGTGCCAGCAGTTTCCTAGCGGGAGTAGAGACCCAGTACTTC
CASSFLAGVETQYF
>TRBJ2-3|TRBD2|-|TRBV7-6|15
TGTGCCAGCAGCATTCCGGGAGGTGGCACAGATACGCAGTATTTT
CASSIPGGGTDTQYF
>TRBJ2-3|-|many|TRBV7-2|14
TGTGCCAGCAGCCTCGCCGTACCCACAGATACGCAGTATTTT
CASSLAVPTDTQYF
>TRBJ2-7|-|-|TRBV5-1|14
TGCGCCAGCAAAATGCGGTACTTATCCTACGAGCAGTACTTC
CASKMRYLSYEQYF
>TRBJ1-2|-|few|TRBV4-3|15
TGCGCCAGCAGCCAAGATTCTGCGGAGGCTCATGGCTACACCTTC
CASSQDSAEAHGYTF
>TRBJ1-4|-|many|TRBV12-3/TRBV12-4|12
TGTGCCAGCAGTACCCTCGGTAGGGGACTGTTTTTT
CASSTLGRGLFF
>TRBJ2-7|-|once|TRBV4-1|13
TGCGCCAGCAGCCAAACTAGCTCCTACGAGCAGTACTTC
CASSQTSSYEQYF
>TRBJ2-1|TRBD2|few|TRBV7-2|16
TGTGCCAGCAGCGTCGTCCTAGCGGGAGTCTACAATGAGCAGTTCTTC
CASSVVLAGVYNEQFF
>TRBJ2-7|TRBD2|-|TRBV20-1|15
TGCAGTGCTCCGGGACTAGCGGGCCCGGGGGACGAGCAGTACTTC
CSAPGLAGPGDEQYF
>TRBJ2-3|-|many|TRBV29-1|13
TGCAGCGTTGCGAGGGGCGGCACAGATACGCAGTATTTT
CSVARGGTDTQYF
>TRBJ1-2|-|-|TRBV20-1|15
TGCAGTGCTATCGACATACTCCACTCTAACTATGGCTACACCTTC
CSAIDILHSNYGYTF
>TRBJ1-1|-|-|TRBV12-3/TRBV12-4|13
TGTGCCAGCAGTCCTCTTTTGGACACTGAAGCTTTCTTT
CASSPLLDTEAFF
>TRBJ2-1|-|many|TRBV29-1|13
TGCAGCGTTGAACGTGGGGGATACAATGAGCAGTTCTTC
CSVERGGYNEQFF
>TRBJ2-7|-|-|TRBV6-6|13
TGTGCCAGCAGTTACTCGCCGGGGGACGAGCAGTACTTC
CASSYSPGDEQYF
>TRBJ2-5|-|few|TRBV4-1|15
TGCGCCAGCAGCCAAGAGGGAACAGGGTTCGAGACCCAGTACTTC
CASSQEGTGFETQYF
>TRBJ2-7|TRBD2|-|TRBV20-1|15
TGCAGTGCTAGCCTGGAGGGAGGGCCTTCCTACGAGCAGTACTTC
CSASLEGGPSYEQYF
>TRBJ2-1|-|-|TRBV20-1|12
TGCAGCCGGGGGCTTGGTAGCCCTGAGCAGTTCTTC
CSRGLGSPEQFF
>TRBJ1-2|-|-|TRBV11-2|14
TGTGCCAGCAGCTTAGATCTTTTCCACTATGGCTACACCTTC
CASSLDLFHYGYTF
>TRBJ2-1|-|-|TRBV29-1|14
TGCAGCGTTGAAGATTTCTCGGAGACGGATGAGCAGTTCTTC
CSVEDFSETDEQFF
>TRBJ1-4|TRBD1|-|TRBV27|14
TGTGCCAGCAGGCTGACAGGGGATAATGAAAAACTGTTTTTT
CASRLTGDNEKLFF
>TRBJ2-7|-|-|TRBV20-1|14
TGCAGTGCTAGAGATTTTAGACTAGCCTACGAGCAGTACTTC
CSARDFRLAYEQYF
>TRBJ2-6|-|-|TRBV20-1|17
TGCAGTGCTAGAGATCGGACAGCGCGTTCTGGGGCCAACGTCCTGACTTTC
CSARDRTARSGANVLTF
>TRBJ2-7|-|-|TRBV12-3/TRBV12-4|15
TGTGCCAGCAGTTTATCCGGCGGGACACTCTACGAGCAGTACTTC
CASSLSGGTLYEQYF
>TRBJ1-5|-|-|TRBV4-1|13
TGCGCCAGCAGCCAAGATGGCAATCAGCCCCAGCATTTT
CASSQDGNQPQHF
>TRBJ2-7|-|few|TRBV10-3|12
TGTGCCATCAGTGGGCAGCACTACGAGCAGTACTTC
CAISGQHYEQYF
>TRBJ2-7|-|few|TRBV29-1|12
TGCAGCGTTGAGGCAGGGGGGCACGAGCAGTACTTC
CSVEAGGHEQYF